A selection of T cell receptor beta chains follows, all from one sample in a study of blood T cell repertoires in COVID-19. Generated by immunoSEQ multiplex PCR, the TCRdb table keeps only in-frame clones and is missing some. Of tens of thousands of clones in the sample, roughly four fifths were seen once. Sequenced input: peripheral blood. These receptors originate from a human donor in a cohort sampled during active COVID-19. Both conserved end residues are part of each CDR3. Fields, in order: J gene, D gene, clone size, V gene, CDR3 protein, CDR3 DNA. The D gene is left open where the match is weak. Where a row states a size, it is once, few, many or the class of an expanded clone; other rows omit it.

j_gene: TRBJ1-5
d_gene: .
abundance: .
v_gene: TRBV5-3
CDR3aa: CARSLRRRHHSNQPQHF
CDR3nt: TGTGCCAGAAGCTTGCGCCGGCGGCACCATAGCAATCAGCCCCAGCATTTT

j_gene: TRBJ1-2
d_gene: .
abundance: .
v_gene: TRBV7-9
CDR3aa: CASSFQDYSFVGYTF
CDR3nt: TGTGCCAGCAGCTTTCAGGACTACTCTTTTGTGGGCTACACCTTC

j_gene: TRBJ2-1
d_gene: TRBD2
abundance: .
v_gene: TRBV6-4
CDR3aa: CASSASGGVGGNEQFF
CDR3nt: TGTGCCAGCAGCGCTAGCGGGGGGGTCGGAGGGAATGAGCAGTTCTTC

j_gene: TRBJ2-1
d_gene: .
abundance: once
v_gene: TRBV24-1
CDR3aa: CATSAGGWNEQFF
CDR3nt: TGTGCCACCAGTGCAGGAGGGTGGAATGAGCAGTTCTTC

j_gene: TRBJ2-5
d_gene: TRBD1
abundance: once
v_gene: TRBV7-3
CDR3aa: CASSRARTGGTETQYF
CDR3nt: TGTGCCAGCAGCCGCGCCCGGACAGGGGGCACAGAGACCCAGTACTTC

j_gene: TRBJ1-1
d_gene: .
abundance: few
v_gene: TRBV6-5
CDR3aa: CASSFQQEMNTEAFF
CDR3nt: TGTGCCAGCAGTTTCCAACAGGAGATGAACACTGAAGCTTTCTTT

j_gene: TRBJ2-2
d_gene: TRBD1
abundance: .
v_gene: TRBV5-1
CDR3aa: CASSLSTGVTGELFF
CDR3nt: TGCGCCAGCAGCTTGTCGACAGGGGTCACCGGGGAGCTGTTTTTT

j_gene: TRBJ2-3
d_gene: TRBD2
abundance: .
v_gene: TRBV5-1
CDR3aa: CASSSAGGGDTQYF
CDR3nt: TGCGCCAGCAGCTCTGCGGGGGGAGGAGATACGCAGTATTTT

j_gene: TRBJ1-2
d_gene: TRBD1
abundance: once
v_gene: TRBV6-5
CDR3aa: CASRPPGQLYGYTF
CDR3nt: TGTGCCAGCAGACCACCGGGACAGCTTTATGGCTACACCTTC

j_gene: TRBJ1-1
d_gene: TRBD1
abundance: .
v_gene: TRBV11-2
CDR3aa: CASSRGPDRGRNTEAFF
CDR3nt: TGTGCCAGCAGCCGCGGGCCGGACAGGGGGCGGAACACTGAAGCTTTCTTT

j_gene: TRBJ1-1
d_gene: TRBD1
abundance: .
v_gene: TRBV3-1/TRBV3-2
CDR3aa: CASSPDRDGTEAFF
CDR3nt: TGTGCCAGCAGCCCGGACAGGGACGGCACTGAAGCTTTCTTT

j_gene: TRBJ1-1
d_gene: .
abundance: .
v_gene: TRBV5-1
CDR3aa: CASSLAGQTATEAFF
CDR3nt: TGCGCCAGCAGCTTAGCTGGACAGACCGCCACTGAAGCTTTCTTT

j_gene: TRBJ1-2
d_gene: TRBD1
abundance: .
v_gene: TRBV18
CDR3aa: CASSPSGGMADGYTF
CDR3nt: TGTGCCAGCTCACCCTCAGGGGGCATGGCCGATGGCTACACCTTC

j_gene: TRBJ2-3
d_gene: .
abundance: .
v_gene: TRBV5-1
CDR3aa: CASSLSDFDRDTQYF
CDR3nt: TGCGCCAGCAGCTTGTCCGACTTTGACCGAGATACGCAGTATTTT

j_gene: TRBJ1-6
d_gene: .
abundance: .
v_gene: TRBV4-1
CDR3aa: CASRTVGSSPLHF
CDR3nt: TGCGCCAGCCGGACAGTAGGAAGTTCACCCCTCCACTTT

j_gene: TRBJ2-5
d_gene: .
abundance: .
v_gene: TRBV7-9
CDR3aa: CASSLSGQGVQTQYF
CDR3nt: TGTGCCAGCAGCTTATCAGGGCAGGGCGTTCAGACCCAGTACTTC

j_gene: TRBJ1-1
d_gene: .
abundance: .
v_gene: TRBV7-2
CDR3aa: CASSFADLNTEAFF
CDR3nt: TGTGCCAGCAGCTTCGCGGACTTGAACACTGAAGCTTTCTTT

j_gene: TRBJ1-5
d_gene: .
abundance: .
v_gene: TRBV10-3
CDR3aa: CAISESGGNQPQHF
CDR3nt: TGTGCCATCAGTGAGTCAGGAGGCAATCAGCCCCAGCATTTT

j_gene: TRBJ1-6
d_gene: TRBD1
abundance: .
v_gene: TRBV6-5
CDR3aa: CASRDSSFNNSPLHF
CDR3nt: TGTGCCAGCCGGGACAGTAGCTTTAATAATTCACCCCTCCACTTT

j_gene: TRBJ2-3
d_gene: .
abundance: .
v_gene: TRBV11-2
CDR3aa: CASSEGSDTQYF
CDR3nt: TGTGCCAGCAGTGAGGGCTCAGATACGCAGTATTTT

j_gene: TRBJ1-6
d_gene: .
abundance: .
v_gene: TRBV5-1
CDR3aa: CASRAAYRVKLDSPLHF
CDR3nt: TGCGCCAGCAGGGCCGCTTACAGGGTAAAGCTGGATTCACCCCTCCACTTT

j_gene: TRBJ2-7
d_gene: TRBD1
abundance: .
v_gene: TRBV5-1
CDR3aa: CASSLGQGPYEQYF
CDR3nt: TGCGCCAGCAGCTTGGGACAGGGACCCTACGAGCAGTACTTC

j_gene: TRBJ2-7
d_gene: .
abundance: .
v_gene: TRBV6-6
CDR3aa: CASSYSSGTEQYF
CDR3nt: TGTGCCAGCAGTTACTCTTCGGGTACCGAGCAGTACTTC

j_gene: TRBJ2-2
d_gene: TRBD1
abundance: once
v_gene: TRBV5-1
CDR3aa: CASSDRGGVTGELFF
CDR3nt: TGCGCCAGCAGCGACAGGGGCGGGGTCACCGGGGAGCTGTTTTTT

j_gene: TRBJ2-2
d_gene: .
abundance: .
v_gene: TRBV28
CDR3aa: CASRTGNTGELFF
CDR3nt: TGTGCCAGCAGAACAGGGAACACCGGGGAGCTGTTTTTT

j_gene: TRBJ2-7
d_gene: .
abundance: .
v_gene: TRBV3-1/TRBV3-2
CDR3aa: CASSQNRMSYEQYF
CDR3nt: TGTGCCAGCAGCCAGAACAGGATGAGCTACGAGCAGTACTTC

j_gene: TRBJ1-3
d_gene: .
abundance: few
v_gene: TRBV5-1
CDR3aa: CASSVGGGNTIYF
CDR3nt: TGCGCCAGCAGCGTCGGAGGGGGAAACACCATATATTTT

j_gene: TRBJ1-5
d_gene: TRBD1
abundance: once
v_gene: TRBV30
CDR3aa: CAWSRDRGFSRSNQPQHF
CDR3nt: TGTGCCTGGAGTCGGGACAGGGGATTTAGTCGGAGCAATCAGCCCCAGCATTTT

j_gene: TRBJ1-1
d_gene: TRBD1
abundance: .
v_gene: TRBV3-1/TRBV3-2
CDR3aa: CASSQARNRGNTEAFF
CDR3nt: TGTGCCAGCAGCCAAGCGAGGAACAGGGGGAACACTGAAGCTTTCTTT

j_gene: TRBJ1-3
d_gene: .
abundance: .
v_gene: TRBV19
CDR3aa: CASSITGSSGNTIYF
CDR3nt: TGTGCCAGTAGTATTACGGGGTCCTCTGGAAACACCATATATTTT

j_gene: TRBJ2-7
d_gene: TRBD2
abundance: .
v_gene: TRBV9
CDR3aa: CASSVLAGAGNEQYF
CDR3nt: TGTGCCAGCAGCGTACTAGCGGGGGCGGGGAACGAGCAGTACTTC

j_gene: TRBJ1-2
d_gene: .
abundance: .
v_gene: TRBV7-2
CDR3aa: CASSVTRQFLYGYTF
CDR3nt: TGTGCCAGCAGCGTCACTCGACAGTTCCTCTATGGCTACACCTTC

j_gene: TRBJ2-1
d_gene: TRBD2
abundance: .
v_gene: TRBV18
CDR3aa: CASSTFWSSGTYNEQFF
CDR3nt: TGTGCCAGCTCAACCTTCTGGAGTAGCGGGACCTACAATGAGCAGTTCTTC

j_gene: TRBJ2-7
d_gene: TRBD1
abundance: .
v_gene: TRBV5-5
CDR3aa: CASSLYRGGSYEQYF
CDR3nt: TGTGCCAGCAGCTTGTACAGGGGTGGGTCCTACGAGCAGTACTTC

j_gene: TRBJ1-1
d_gene: .
abundance: .
v_gene: TRBV4-1
CDR3aa: CASSQVTGRNTEAFF
CDR3nt: TGCGCCAGCAGCCAAGTAACAGGGAGGAACACTGAAGCTTTCTTT

j_gene: TRBJ2-3
d_gene: TRBD2
abundance: .
v_gene: TRBV5-4
CDR3aa: CASSRAGGSTDTQYF
CDR3nt: TGTGCCAGCAGCCGAGCGGGGGGAAGCACAGATACGCAGTATTTT

j_gene: TRBJ2-5
d_gene: TRBD2
abundance: .
v_gene: TRBV6-5
CDR3aa: CASSYMRGTSQETQYF
CDR3nt: TGTGCCAGCAGTTACATGCGGGGGACCTCTCAAGAGACCCAGTACTTC